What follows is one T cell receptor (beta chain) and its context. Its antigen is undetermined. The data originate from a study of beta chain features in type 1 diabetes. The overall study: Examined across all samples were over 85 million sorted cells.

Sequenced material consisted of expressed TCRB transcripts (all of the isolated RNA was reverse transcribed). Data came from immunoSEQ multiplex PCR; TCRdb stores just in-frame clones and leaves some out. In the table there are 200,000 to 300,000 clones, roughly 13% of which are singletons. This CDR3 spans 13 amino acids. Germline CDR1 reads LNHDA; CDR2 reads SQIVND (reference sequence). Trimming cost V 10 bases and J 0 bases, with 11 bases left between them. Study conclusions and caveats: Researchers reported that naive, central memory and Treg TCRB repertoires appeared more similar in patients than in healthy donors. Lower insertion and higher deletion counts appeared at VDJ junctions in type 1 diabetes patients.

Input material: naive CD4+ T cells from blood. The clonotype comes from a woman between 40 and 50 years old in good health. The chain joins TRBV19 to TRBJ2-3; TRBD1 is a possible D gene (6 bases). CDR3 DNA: TGTGCCACCAAGGACAGAAGCACAGATACGCAGTATTTT. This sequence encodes CATKDRSTDTQYF.